The present entry profiles one T cell receptor (beta chain) with its context. The data belong to a study of blood T cell repertoires in COVID-19. Study overall: The study drew acute and convalescent COVID-19 samples from the United States, Italy and Spain. The analysed material was cDNA or gDNA that came from T cells, B-cell-depleted T cells, or PBMCs.

As handled by the study authors: Amplified reference gene primers provided the basis for estimating nucleated cell counts. This table comes from immunoSEQ multiplex PCR, and its TCRdb copy is limited to in-frame clones, with some not included. From that table come the V and J calls and clone size; the DNA was used to work out D and trimming. The sample holds 53,000 or so clones, less than 80% seen once. This CDR3 has 16 residues. V was shortened by 4 bases and J by 3 bases, with 15 bases between the two germline ends. Germline-derived CDR1 and CDR2 are LNHDA and SQIVND (reference sequence). Material: peripheral blood. The sequence was collected from a man in his sixties with acute or convalescent COVID-19. The chain carries TRBV19 and TRBJ1-4, with D possibly being TRBD1 (6 bases). CDR3 sequence reads: CASSKPPDRPNEKLFF. The CDR3 region has the DNA TGTGCCAGTAGTAAACCGCCGGACAGACCTAATGAAAAACTGTTTTTT. The variable domain in full, completed from reference TRBV19 and TRBJ1-4, reads DGGITQSPKYLFRKEGQNVTLSCEQNLNHDAMYWYRQDPGQGLRLIYYSQIVNDFQKGDIAEGYSVSREKKESFPLTVTSAQKNPTAFYLCASSKPPDRPNEKLFFGSGTQLSVL.